Below are 15 T cell receptor beta chains sequenced from a single sample in a study of memory CD4+ T cells and cytomegalovirus serostatus. The assay was immunoSEQ multiplex PCR, and TCRdb's table has in-frame clones only and misses some. The sample includes about 42,000 clones, roughly 80% of them seen just once. Single viable CD3+CD4+CD8-CD45RO+ cells were sorted as the memory CD4+ T cells. Sequencing was performed on memory CD4+ T cells from blood. These receptors originate from an adult in good health and CMV-seronegative.

V gene TRBV15 combines with J gene TRBJ2-1, with 7 nucleotides matching TRBD1. V shed 0 bases, J shed 13 bases, and the junction held 6 bases outside the gene matches. This CDR3 region has 13 residues. Germline V lookup: CDR1 LNHNV, CDR2 YYDKDF (reference sequence). The CDR3 bases are TGTGCCACCAGCAGAGATCGGGACAGATTCCAGTTCTTC. This translates into CATSRDRDRFQFF.

This sequence joins TRBV6-1 and TRBJ1-5, with D perhaps matching TRBD1 (6 bases). The V end was cut by 6 bases, the J end by 5 bases, with 11 bases between. Germline V CDR1 and CDR2: MNHNS, SASEGT. The CDR3 length is 13 residues. The DNA of the CDR3 is TGTGCCAGCAGGGACAGTACGCATCAGCCCCAGCATTTT. It is translated as CASRDSTHQPQHF.

This chain links TRBV5-1 with TRBJ2-6; D unresolved. This CDR3 has 15 amino acids. Germline CDR1 is SGHRS and CDR2 is YFSETQ. With 1 base removed from V and 1 base from J, the gap between germline ends came to 6 bases. DNA for the CDR3: TGCGCCAGCAGCTTGATGGAGTCTGGGGCCAACGTCCTGACTTTC. It yields the protein CASSLMESGANVLTF.

This rearrangement joins TRBV25-1 to TRBJ2-3, with 7 bases identical to TRBD2. This CDR3 contains 15 residues. V shed 4 bases and J 0 bases; nucleotides not matched to a gene: 4. Looked up from germline, CDR1 is MGHDK and CDR2 is SYGVNS. The CDR3 loop is CASSGLAASTDTQYF. Written as DNA, the CDR3 is TGTGCCAGCAGTGGACTAGCCGCTAGCACAGATACGCAGTATTTT.

This clone has more than one count but fewer than ten. The chain recombines TRBV10-2 with TRBJ1-6; D may be TRBD1 (5 bases). The CDR3 consists of 16 residues. CDR1 WSHSY and CDR2 SAAADI come from the germline V gene. Trimming took 7 bases from V and 7 from J, leaving 20 bases between them. The CDR3 nucleotides read TGCGCCAGCACCACGGCGACCGGGACGGAGAATTCACCCCTCCACTTT. This gives the protein CASTTATGTENSPLHF.

The chain uses TRBV4-2 and TRBJ2-6, with D perhaps TRBD2 (7 bases). Trimming cost V 7 bases and J 0 bases, with 13 bases left between them. Germline CDR1 reads LGHNA; CDR2 reads YNFKEQ. The CDR3 runs to 16 residues. The CDR3 loop is CASNLGGHSGANVLTF. In DNA, the CDR3 is TGTGCCAGCAACTTGGGGGGGCACTCTGGGGCCAACGTCCTGACTTTC.

The chain employs TRBV4-3 and TRBJ2-3, with 8 positions matching TRBD2. The CDR3 is 15 residues long. The V and J ends lost 4 bases and 4 bases, in that order; junction bases with no gene match: 7. Germline loops: CDR1 LGHNA, CDR2 YSLEER. CDR3 in DNA: TGCGCCAGCAGCCTCCTCGGGGGGGAAGCAGATACGCAGTATTTT. It translates to CASSLLGGEADTQYF.

This CDR3 is CASSPEFSSGNTIYF. The CDR3 DNA reads TGTGCCAGCTCACCAGAGTTCTCCTCTGGAAACACCATATATTTT. The rearrangement uses TRBV18 and TRBJ1-3, with D hard to call. The CDR3 sequence is 15 residues long. Germline-derived CDR1 and CDR2 are KGHSH and LQKENI. Trimming took off 2 bases at V and 0 bases at J, with 8 bases between the two ends.

This clone qualifies as medium-sized. V gene TRBV7-3 combines with J gene TRBJ1-1; D gene ambiguous. V lost 2 bases, J lost 5 bases, and 9 bases lay in between. CDR3 length: 13 amino acids. Germline CDR1 and CDR2: SGHTA and FQGTGA. CDR3: CASSLSAGTEAFF. The CDR3 DNA reads as TGTGCCAGCAGCTTATCGGCAGGAACTGAAGCTTTCTTT.

This clone occurred a few times. V is TRBV30 and J is TRBJ2-1, with 9 nucleotides matching TRBD2. The CDR3 has 14 amino acids. CDR1 GTSNPN and CDR2 SVGIG come from the germline V gene (reference sequence). Unmatched junction bases numbered 5, after V lost 0 bases and J lost 8 bases. CDR3 in DNA: TGTGCCTGGAGTGTAGGGCGGGGGGGCCATGAGCAGTTCTTC. It encodes CAWSVGRGGHEQFF.

The V call is TRBV4-3, the J call TRBJ2-3; D remains unclear. The germline V and J ends were trimmed by 1 base and 4 bases, with 6 bases remaining between them. Per the germline V gene, CDR1 is LGHNA and CDR2 is YSLEER. CDR3 length: 13 amino acids. The CDR3 nucleotides read TGCGCCAGCAGCCAAGGTCGGCCAGATACGCAGTATTTT. Translated: CASSQGRPDTQYF.

This rearrangement joins TRBV7-2 to TRBJ2-3; no clear D gene. The CDR3 length is 13 residues. Trimming cost V 5 bases and J 6 bases, with 12 bases left between them. Germline V gives CDR1 SGHTA, CDR2 FQGNSA. The CDR3 coding sequence is TGTGCCAGCAGCCCCCAGCCCGCTGATACGCAGTATTTT. Translation gives CASSPQPADTQYF.

The gene calls are TRBV2 and TRBJ1-4, with TRBD1 identical over 10 bases. The germline V gene has CDR1 SNHLY and CDR2 FYNNEI. The V and J ends lost 8 bases and 5 bases, in that order; junction bases with no gene match: 2. The CDR3 contains 13 residues. The CDR3 here is CASRGQGNEKLFF. The CDR3 nucleotides are TGTGCCAGCCGGGGACAGGGGAATGAAAAACTGTTTTTT.

This rearrangement joins TRBV7-9 to TRBJ2-7, with a possible D match to TRBD1 (6 bases). The CDR3 sequence is 17 residues long. In germline, CDR1 is SEHNR, CDR2 FQNEAQ (reference sequence). The V gene lost 5 bases and the J gene lost 3 bases, with 23 bases spanning the gap. The CDR3 coding sequence is TGTGCCAGCAGCGGCCGGGGTCAGGGGATCGTCGACTACGAGCAGTACTTC. It is translated as CASSGRGQGIVDYEQYF.

V usage is TRBV7-9 and J usage is TRBJ2-7; no reliable D call. Germline assignment: CDR1 SEHNR and CDR2 FQNEAQ (reference sequence). V gave up 0 bases and J gave up 6 bases, with 9 bases separating them. There are 13 residues in the CDR3. CDR3 coding DNA: TGTGCCAGCAGCTTAGCGGCCAAAACCGAGCAGTACTTC. It is translated as CASSLAAKTEQYF. Looking up the rest from reference TRBV7-9 and TRBJ2-7 gives the full variable domain: DTGVSQNPRHKITKRGQNVTFRCDPISEHNRLYWYRQTLGQGPEFLTYFQNEAQLEKSRLLSDRFSAERPKGSFSTLEIQRTEQGDSAMYLCASSLAAKTEQYFGPGTRLTVT.